This T cell receptor beta chain came from a study of T-cell memory formation after mild COVID-19. This clonotype has ten or more counts. This CDR3 has 13 amino acids. Trimming removed 2 bases at V and 6 bases at J, with 10 bases between. Germline CDR1 MDHEN, CDR2 SYDVKM. TCRdb re-derived calls from the 5' RACE reads in MiXCR, one entry per CDR3 protein. The sample shows 250,000 to 300,000 distinct CDR3 sequences, more than 15% of them seen only once. The sequencing sample was made of PBMCs or a T cell subset sorted from them (not recorded which). The chain recombines TRBV28 with TRBJ1-1; no clear D gene. The TCR sequence derives from a man younger than 35 who had mild COVID-19 (a few samples of this study predate the infection). Cell type and time point are not known. The CDR3 is CASSLPVSSEAFF. CDR3 nucleotides: TGTGCCAGCAGTTTACCGGTCTCTTCTGAAGCTTTCTTT.